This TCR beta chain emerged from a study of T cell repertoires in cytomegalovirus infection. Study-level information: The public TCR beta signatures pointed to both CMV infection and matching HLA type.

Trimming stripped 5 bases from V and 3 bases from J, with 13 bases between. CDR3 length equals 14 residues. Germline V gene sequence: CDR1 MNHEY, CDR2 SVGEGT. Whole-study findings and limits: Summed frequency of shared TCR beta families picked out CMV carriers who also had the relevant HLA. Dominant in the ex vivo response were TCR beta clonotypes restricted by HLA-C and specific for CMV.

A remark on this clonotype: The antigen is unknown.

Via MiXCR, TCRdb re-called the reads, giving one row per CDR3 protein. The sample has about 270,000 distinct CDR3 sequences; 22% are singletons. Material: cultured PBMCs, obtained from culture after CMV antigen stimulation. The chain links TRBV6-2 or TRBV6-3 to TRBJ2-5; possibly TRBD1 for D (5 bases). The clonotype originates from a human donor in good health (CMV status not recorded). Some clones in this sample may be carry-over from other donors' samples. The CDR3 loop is CASSEGVGEETQYF. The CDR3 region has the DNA TGTGCCAGCAGTGAAGGGGTAGGGGAAGAGACCCAGTACTTC.